A single sample gave rise to the 15 T cell receptor beta chains below, sequenced in a study of T cell responses to AZD1222 COVID-19 vaccine. This table comes from immunoSEQ multiplex PCR, and its TCRdb copy is limited to in-frame clones, with some not included. The sample records around 130,000 clones, around 91% being singletons. Source: peripheral blood, taken on day 0 of AZD1222 vaccination. Receptor source: an adult in good health.

The J gene is TRBJ1-1, the V gene TRBV3-1 (or the pseudogene TRBV3-2); 9 bases match TRBD1. The germline CDR1 and CDR2 sequences are LGHDT and YNNKEL (reference sequence). Losses at the gene ends were 2 bases for V and 1 base for J; bases not matched to a gene: 5. The CDR3 spans 16 residues. In DNA form, the CDR3 reads TGTGCCAGCAGCCAACGTGGGACAGGGACGAACACTGAAGCTTTCTTT. It translates to CASSQRGTGTNTEAFF.

The genes are TRBV25-1 and TRBJ2-1, with 14 bases aligning to TRBD2. With V trimmed by 1 base and J by 9 bases, 11 bases remained unmatched. There are 18 residues in the CDR3. Looked up from germline, CDR1 is MGHDK and CDR2 is SYGVNS. DNA for the CDR3: TGTGCCAGCAGTGAATCGGGGACTAGCGGGGGCCCCGGAGGTGAGCAGTTCTTC. Translation: CASSESGTSGGPGGEQFF.

This clone was observed once. V and J are TRBV3-1 (or the pseudogene TRBV3-2) and TRBJ1-2; no reliable D call. V gave up 4 bases and J gave up 8 bases, with 14 bases separating them. Germline V CDR1 and CDR2: LGHDT, YNNKEL (reference sequence). The CDR3 covers 13 residues. CDR3 amino acids: CASSPRRSFGYTF. In DNA form, the CDR3 reads TGTGCCAGCAGCCCTCGACGGTCTTTCGGCTACACCTTC.

The chain links TRBV5-6 to TRBJ1-2, with D maybe TRBD1 (6 bases). Trimming cost V 3 bases and J 6 bases, with 12 bases left between them. Germline assignment: CDR1 SGHDT and CDR2 YYEEEE. This CDR3 comprises 13 residues. The CDR3 sequence is CASSSPQGHGYTF. CDR3 bases: TGTGCCAGCAGCTCCCCACAGGGACATGGCTACACCTTC.

The rearrangement uses TRBV7-2 and TRBJ2-7; D not certain. Deletions cut 2 bases from V and 3 bases from J, with 11 bases between. Germline values: CDR1 SGHTA, CDR2 FQGNSA. The CDR3 has 14 residues. In DNA form, the CDR3 reads TGTGCCAGCAGCTTAAATCACGGATACTACGAGCAGTACGTC. This translates into CASSLNHGYYEQYV.

Worth noting for this clone: The same CDR3 is also encoded by other DNA sequences in this sample. CDR3 protein: CASSQDYSGNTIYF. The CDR3 region has the DNA TGTGCCAGCAGCCAAGATTACAGTGGAAACACCATATATTTT. The chain carries TRBV3-1 (or the pseudogene TRBV3-2) and TRBJ1-3; the D is unclear. V gave up 0 bases and J gave up 3 bases, with 6 bases separating them. The CDR3 sequence is 14 residues long. Germline loops: CDR1 LGHDT, CDR2 YNNKEL (reference sequence).

The chain is built from TRBV6-5 and TRBJ2-6; D ambiguous. This CDR3 has 14 residues. Germline V gene data show CDR1 as MNHEY and CDR2 as SVGAGI. The ends were cut back, 7 bases at V and 1 base at J, with 8 bases in the middle. The CDR3 protein is CASTDSSGANVLTF. The CDR3, as DNA: TGTGCCAGCACTGACTCTTCTGGGGCCAACGTCCTGACTTTC.

The V gene is TRBV24-1, the J gene TRBJ2-3; D unresolved. V lost 1 base and J 2 bases, leaving 15 bases between the germline ends. Germline V gives CDR1 KGHDR, CDR2 SFDVKD. CDR3 length: 17 residues. CDR3 region: CATSDFSSPTPTDTQYF. Written as DNA, the CDR3 is TGTGCCACCAGTGATTTTAGCTCCCCGACGCCCACAGATACGCAGTATTTT.

This chain uses TRBV5-4 with TRBJ1-2; TRBD1 might be the D (5 bases). CDR1 is SGHNT, CDR2 YYREEE, per germline (reference sequence). This CDR3 region has 14 residues. With 0 bases removed from V and 3 bases from J, the gap between germline ends came to 9 bases. The CDR3, as DNA: TGTGCCAGCAGCTTGGTTGGGGGAGACTATGGCTACACCTTC. Encoded protein: CASSLVGGDYGYTF.

V gene TRBV7-9 combines with J gene TRBJ1-1; D possibly corresponds to TRBD1 (5 bases). Between the trimmed V and J ends, which lost 1 base and 7 bases, there was a span of 7 bases. CDR3 size: 12 residues. Germline CDR1 is SEHNR and CDR2 is FQNEAQ (reference sequence). CDR3: CASSLGQIEAFF. The CDR3 DNA reads TGTGCCAGCAGCTTAGGACAGATTGAAGCTTTCTTT.

The gene calls are TRBV3-1 (or the pseudogene TRBV3-2) and TRBJ1-2; D unclear. The CDR3 length is 14 residues. Germline V lookup: CDR1 LGHDT, CDR2 YNNKEL (reference sequence). V was clipped by 0 bases and J by 2 bases, with 7 bases between them. CDR3 sequence reads: CASSQDLENYGYTF. In DNA, the CDR3 is TGTGCCAGCAGCCAAGACCTGGAAAACTATGGCTACACCTTC.

V is TRBV6-5 and J is TRBJ1-1; D unclear. Trimming cost V 2 bases and J 2 bases, with 9 bases left between them. The CDR3 totals 14 residues. Germline V gene sequence: CDR1 MNHEY, CDR2 SVGAGI. This CDR3 is CASSYRQTNTEAFF. The CDR3 DNA is TGTGCCAGCAGTTACAGGCAGACCAACACTGAAGCTTTCTTT.

The chain is built from TRBV19 and TRBJ1-6, with TRBD1 matching over 7 bases. J lost 5 bases, V lost 5 bases, and 9 bases had no gene match. The CDR3 consists of 16 residues. Germline V gene data show CDR1 as LNHDA and CDR2 as SQIVND (reference sequence). DNA of the CDR3: TGTGCCAGTAGTCCATGGAGGGGGCTCGATAATTCACCCCTCCACTTT. Encoded protein: CASSPWRGLDNSPLHF.

This clone has a single count. The gene calls are TRBV6-5 and TRBJ1-3; 7 bases agree with TRBD1. V was pared by 2 bases and J by 2 bases, with 6 bases of the junction left unmatched. The CDR3 runs 16 residues. CDR1 and CDR2 from the germline V gene are MNHEY and SVGAGI. CDR3 loop: CASSYTQGGTGNTIYF. In DNA form, the CDR3 reads TGTGCCAGCAGTTACACTCAGGGGGGGACTGGAAACACCATATATTTT.

V gene TRBV5-1 combines with J gene TRBJ2-1; 10 nucleotides agree with TRBD2. Germline assignment: CDR1 SGHRS and CDR2 YFSETQ. Trimming cost V 2 bases and J 6 bases; bases outside gene matches: 8. CDR3 size: 16 residues. CDR3 protein: CASSFPSGGPPNEQFF. CDR3 nucleotide sequence: TGCGCCAGCAGCTTCCCTAGCGGGGGCCCCCCCAATGAGCAGTTCTTC.